The clone carrying this TCR beta chain was detected only a few times. The antigen remains undetermined. The sample comes from a study of human T cells and chemical hapten exposure. Study-wide points: The study found that PT1 expanded TCR counts correlated positively with patch test score.

TCRdb ran MiXCR on the RACE reads and lists one entry per CDR3 protein. Of under 50,000 distinct CDR3 sequences listed, approximately 11% are singletons. The CDR3 length is 13 residues. From germline, CDR1 is SQVTM and CDR2 ANQGSEA. Trimming left V 3 bases short and J 4 bases short, with 12 bases between. Time point here: patch test 3, about 24 weeks after DPC sensitization. Treatment: therapeutic diphenylcyclopropenone sensitization with weekly scalp DPC. Unfractionated whole blood yielded the extracted total RNA. The study enrolled 18 to 70-year-old alopecia patients suitable for DPC. This chain connects TRBV29-1 to TRBJ1-1; D remains ambiguous. The receptor was derived from a woman in her 40s with alopecia areata. Some clones in this sample may be carry-over from other donors' samples. Sequenced here: whole blood, sampled in connection with sensitization to the hapten diphenylcyclopropenone (DPC). Here the CDR3 reads CSVEREAGTEAFF. DNA for the CDR3: TGCAGCGTTGAGAGGGAGGCGGGCACTGAAGCTTTCTTT. Supplemented by reference TRBV29-1 and TRBJ1-1, the full variable domain reads SAVISQKPSRDICQRGTSLTIQCQVDSQVTMMFWYRQQPGQSLTLIATANQGSEATYESGFVIDKFPISRPNLTFSTLTVSNMSPEDSSIYLCSVEREAGTEAFFGQGTRLTVV.